The clone carrying this T cell receptor (beta chain) was recorded a few times. No antigen is known for it. Each CDR3 protein gets one entry after TCRdb re-called the reads with MiXCR. The repertoire has around 750,000 distinct CDR3 sequences, approximately 32% of them found once; the top ten carry approximately 13%. These data are taken from a study of T cell repertoires in cytomegalovirus infection. At the level of the study: HLA-B-restricted CMV epitopes that are well studied, plus recently identified HLA-C-restricted ones, were used by the study.

The V segment lost 5 bases and the J segment 7 bases; nucleotides outside the gene matches: 9. This CDR3 region has 14 residues. Per the germline V gene, CDR1 is LNHDA and CDR2 is SQIVND (reference sequence). The clonotype comes from a human donor in good health (CMV status not recorded). Some clones in this sample may be carry-over from other donors' samples. The input for sequencing was cultured CD8+ T cells from PBMCs, taken from culture after CMV antigen stimulation. The V call is TRBV19, the J call TRBJ1-1, with 8 bases lining up with TRBD1. The CDR3 DNA follows: TGTGCCAGTAGTCCCTGGGACAGGACAATTGAAGCTTTCTTT. This sequence encodes CASSPWDRTIEAFF.